This passage covers 22 T cell receptor beta chains from one sample sequenced in a study of T cell repertoires in cytomegalovirus infection. The antigens these receptors bind are not known. Each CDR3 protein gets one entry after TCRdb re-called the reads with MiXCR. Of about 900,000 distinct CDR3 sequences listed, around 29% are singletons. The sample was cultured CD8+ T cells from PBMCs, taken from culture after CMV antigen stimulation. The receptors were sampled from a human donor in good health (CMV status not recorded). Some clones in this sample may be carry-over from other donors' samples.

This clonotype was counted only a few times. V usage is TRBV7-9 and J usage is TRBJ2-1; tentatively, D is TRBD1 (6 bases). The CDR3 runs 16 residues. The V end was cut by 1 base, the J end by 5 bases, with 15 bases between. The germline V gene encodes CDR1 SEHNR and CDR2 FQNEAQ (reference sequence). This chain's CDR3 is CASSLVELYRDNEQFF. CDR3 coding DNA: TGTGCCAGCAGCTTAGTTGAGTTGTACAGGGACAATGAGCAGTTCTTC.

The sample holds a few counts of this clonotype. This chain connects TRBV4-1 to TRBJ2-5; TRBD2 aligns across 11 bases. The CDR3 length is 15 residues. Germline V gene data show CDR1 as MGHRA and CDR2 as YSYEKL. V dropped 6 bases and J dropped 2; count of bases not matched to a gene: 5. DNA for the CDR3: TGCGCCAGCAGTGGAGTAGCGGGGGGGCAAGAGACCCAGTACTTC. This encodes CASSGVAGGQETQYF.

The chain carries TRBV7-6 and TRBJ2-1; no clear D gene. CDR1 and CDR2 from the germline V gene are SGHVS and FNYEAQ. The CDR3 is made up of 12 amino acids. V shed 5 bases and J shed 7 bases, with 9 bases lying between them. As DNA, the CDR3 is TGTGCCAGCAGCGCGATAGGGAATGAGCAGTTCTTC. Protein product: CASSAIGNEQFF. Drawing the rest from reference TRBV7-6 and TRBJ2-1, the complete variable domain is GAGVSQSPRYKVTKRGQDVALRCDPISGHVSLYWYRQALGQGPEFLTYFNYEAQQDKSGLPNDRFSAERPEGSISTLTIQRTEQRDSAMYRCASSAIGNEQFFGPGTRLTVL.

This clonotype has more than one count but fewer than ten. This chain connects TRBV6-2 or TRBV6-3 to TRBJ2-5; D remains ambiguous. Trimming took 7 bases from V and 5 from J, leaving 17 bases between them. Germline V gene sequence: CDR1 MNHEY, CDR2 SVGEGT. The CDR3 length is 14 residues. DNA for the CDR3: TGTGCCAGCACTTTCGGGCTCCCCGAGGAGACCCAGTACTTC. It encodes CASTFGLPEETQYF.

V gene TRBV2 combines with J gene TRBJ1-5, with 7 bases aligning to TRBD1. With V trimmed by 5 bases and J by 3 bases, 10 bases remained unmatched. Germline values: CDR1 SNHLY, CDR2 FYNNEI. The CDR3 has 16 residues. The DNA for the CDR3 is TGTGCCAGCAGTCGCGGGACAGCCGTCTCCAATCAGCCCCAGCATTTT. Protein product: CASSRGTAVSNQPQHF.

This sequence joins TRBV2 and TRBJ2-1; the D gene is possibly TRBD1 (5 bases). Germline V gene sequence: CDR1 SNHLY, CDR2 FYNNEI. CDR3 length equals 13 residues. V lost 7 bases, J lost 6 bases, and 13 bases lay in between. The CDR3 DNA is TGTGCCAGCAATTCAGGGCTGGGCAATGAGCAGTTCTTC. It specifies CASNSGLGNEQFF.

The gene calls are TRBV7-1 and TRBJ2-7, with TRBD1 identical over 7 bases. TRBV7-1 is an open reading frame, and its role is uncertain. CDR3 length equals 15 residues. V shed 3 bases, J shed 1 base, and the junction held 6 bases outside the gene matches. The CDR3 DNA reads as TGTGCCAGCAGCTCCCTCGGGACAGATTCCTACGAGCAGTACGTC. Its translation: CASSSLGTDSYEQYV.

This sequence joins TRBV5-1 and TRBJ1-2; D is possibly TRBD1 (5 bases). The CDR3 covers 14 residues. The V end was cut by 5 bases, the J end by 8 bases, with 19 bases between. The germline gives CDR1 SGHRS, CDR2 YFSETQ. CDR3 DNA sequence: TGCGCCAGCAGTCCCGGGACCTCTAATTTGGGCTACACCTTC. This codes for CASSPGTSNLGYTF.

The rearrangement joins TRBV2 to TRBJ2-3; D is uncertain. Germline V gene data show CDR1 as SNHLY and CDR2 as FYNNEI. This CDR3 is built from 14 residues. Trimming removed 3 bases at V and 2 bases at J, with 9 bases between. The DNA of the CDR3 is TGTGCCAGCAGTGAGGTGGGGTACACAGATACGCAGTATTTT. This codes for CASSEVGYTDTQYF.

This clonotype occurred a few times. The chain has TRBV27 and TRBJ1-5; D remains unclear. Germline V gives CDR1 MNHEY, CDR2 SMNVEV (reference sequence). This CDR3 is 16 amino acids long. Trimming cost V 2 bases and J 1 base, with 12 bases left between them. CDR3 sequence (DNA): TGTGCCAGCAGTTTAATAGGAGTGGGGAGCAATCAGCCCCAGCATTTT. Encoded protein: CASSLIGVGSNQPQHF.

This clonotype was counted a single time. This chain uses TRBV20-1 with TRBJ2-7, with 8 nucleotides matching TRBD1. The CDR3 is made up of 13 amino acids. Germline V gene data show CDR1 as DFQATT and CDR2 as SNEGSKA (reference sequence). The CDR3 reads CSGTGREAYEQYV. In DNA, the CDR3 is TGCAGCGGGACAGGACGAGAGGCCTACGAGCAGTACGTC.

The sample holds a few counts of this clonotype. The V gene is TRBV4-1, the J gene TRBJ1-1, with D uncertain. This CDR3 region has 15 residues. V shed 1 base and J shed 1 base, with 10 bases lying between them. CDR1 MGHRA and CDR2 YSYEKL come from the germline V gene. CDR3 bases: TGCGCCAGCAGCCAAGTGGCGGAAGGGAACACTGAAGCTTTCTTT. It translates to CASSQVAEGNTEAFF.

About this clonotype: The junction departs from the called germline gene at one end, perhaps through a read error. The rearrangement joins TRBV4-1 to TRBJ2-2; no clear D. From germline, CDR1 is MGHRA and CDR2 YSYEKL. The CDR3 spans 13 residues. CDR3 sequence (DNA): TGCGCCAACAGCCCAGGACCAGCCGGGGAGCTGTTTTTT. Translating it yields CANSPGPAGELFF.

The rearrangement joins TRBV2 to TRBJ2-1; 15 nucleotides agree with TRBD2. V lost 8 bases and J lost 7; bases outside the gene matches: 3. This CDR3 spans 14 amino acids. Germline V gene lookup returns CDR1 SNHLY and CDR2 FYNNEI. The CDR3, as DNA: TGTGCCAGCCCGGGACTAGCGGGGGGAAATGAGCAGTTCTTC. Translating it yields CASPGLAGGNEQFF.

Only one count was recorded for this clonotype. The V call is TRBV28, the J call TRBJ2-3; tentatively, D is TRBD2 (5 bases). The CDR3 covers 16 residues. From germline, CDR1 is MDHEN and CDR2 SYDVKM. V shed 11 bases and J shed 1 base, with 22 bases lying between them. The CDR3 sequence is CAVGDQPGKGTDTQYF. The CDR3 DNA follows: TGTGCCGTCGGCGATCAGCCCGGGAAGGGCACAGATACGCAGTATTTT.

J is TRBJ2-1 and V is TRBV5-1; the match to TRBD1 covers 8 bases. The CDR3 is 15 residues long. The V segment lost 4 bases and the J segment 2 bases; nucleotides outside the gene matches: 5. Germline lookup yields CDR1 SGHRS and CDR2 YFSETQ. This chain's CDR3 is CASSLWTGTYNEQFF. In DNA form, the CDR3 reads TGCGCCAGCAGCCTTTGGACAGGGACCTACAATGAGCAGTTCTTC. Full variable domain (missing parts from reference TRBV5-1 and TRBJ2-1): KAGVTQTPRYLIKTRGQQVTLSCSPISGHRSVSWYQQTPGQGLQFLFEYFSETQRNKGNFPGRFSGRQFSNSRSEMNVSTLELGDSALYLCASSLWTGTYNEQFFGPGTRLTVL.

The chain links TRBV2 to TRBJ1-2; TRBD1 might be the D (5 bases). This CDR3 has 15 amino acids. V was cut by 6 bases and J by 0 bases, with 14 bases left in between. Germline CDR1 is SNHLY and CDR2 is FYNNEI. This CDR3 is CASSWGGSPNYGYTF. Written as DNA, the CDR3 is TGTGCCAGCAGCTGGGGCGGCTCCCCTAACTATGGCTACACCTTC.

This chain links TRBV11-3 with TRBJ2-3; 10 bases line up with TRBD2. CDR3 length: 13 residues. The germline gives CDR1 SGHNT, CDR2 YENEEA. The ends lost 3 bases at V and 9 bases at J; junction bases unmatched: 3. CDR3 nucleotide sequence: TGTGCCAGCAGCTTGGAAGCGGGGGGGACGCAGTATTTT. It yields the protein CASSLEAGGTQYF.

This clonotype was counted ten times or more. The rearrangement links TRBV7-6 to TRBJ2-7; D not certain. The germline CDR1 and CDR2 sequences are SGHVS and FNYEAQ. There are 13 residues in the CDR3. Trimming left V 1 base short and J 2 bases short, with 6 bases between. CDR3 DNA sequence: TGTGCCAGCAGCTTAGAGGCCCCCTACGAGCAGTACTTC. Translated: CASSLEAPYEQYF.

This rearrangement joins TRBV6-5 to TRBJ2-3; 9 bases match TRBD2. V dropped 0 bases and J dropped 4; count of bases not matched to a gene: 11. Germline assignment: CDR1 MNHEY and CDR2 SVGAGI. CDR3 length equals 18 residues. CDR3 protein: CASSYSAGGRFRADTQYF. CDR3 bases: TGTGCCAGCAGTTACTCTGCGGGGGGGCGGTTTCGCGCAGATACGCAGTATTTT.

V usage is TRBV5-1 and J usage is TRBJ1-2; 10 positions match TRBD1. The J segment lost 4 bases and the V segment lost 1 base, leaving 4 bases of the junction unmatched. The CDR3 runs 15 residues. The V gene's germline CDR1 is SGHRS and CDR2 YFSETQ. CDR3 amino acids: CASSLQRTGGYGYTF. Here the CDR3 DNA reads TGCGCCAGCAGCTTGCAGAGGACAGGGGGCTATGGCTACACCTTC.

This clonotype occurred a few times. The CDR3 region is CASSQELGANSPLHF. CDR3 coding DNA: TGTGCCAGCAGCCAAGAATTGGGGGCAAATTCACCCCTCCACTTT. The V call is TRBV14, the J call TRBJ1-6; D may be TRBD1 (6 bases). Germline lookup yields CDR1 SGHDN and CDR2 FVKESK. The CDR3 has 15 amino acids. The V and J ends lost 0 bases and 7 bases respectively, with 10 bases between them. The whole variable domain, remainder taken from reference TRBV14 and TRBJ1-6, is EAGVTQFPSHSVIEKGQTVTLRCDPISGHDNLYWYRRVMGKEIKFLLHFVKESKQDESGMPNNRFLAERTGGTYSTLKVQPAELEDSGVYFCASSQELGANSPLHFGNGTRLTVT.